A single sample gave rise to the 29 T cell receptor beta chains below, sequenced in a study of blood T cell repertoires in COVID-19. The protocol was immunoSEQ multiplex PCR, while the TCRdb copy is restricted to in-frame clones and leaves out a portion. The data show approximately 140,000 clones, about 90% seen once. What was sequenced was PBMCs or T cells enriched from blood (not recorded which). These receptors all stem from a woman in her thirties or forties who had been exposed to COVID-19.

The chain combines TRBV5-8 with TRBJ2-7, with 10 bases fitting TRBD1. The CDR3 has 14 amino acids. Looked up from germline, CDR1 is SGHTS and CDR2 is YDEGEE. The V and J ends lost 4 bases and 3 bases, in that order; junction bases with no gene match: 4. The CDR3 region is CASSHGTGDYEQYF. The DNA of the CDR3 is TGTGCCAGCAGCCACGGGACAGGGGACTACGAGCAGTACTTC.

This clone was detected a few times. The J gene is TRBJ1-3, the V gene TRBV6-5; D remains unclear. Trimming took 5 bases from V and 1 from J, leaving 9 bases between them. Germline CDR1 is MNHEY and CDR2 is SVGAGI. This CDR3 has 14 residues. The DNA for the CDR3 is TGTGCCAGCAGTCGAGCGGGGTCTGGAAACACCATATATTTT. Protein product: CASSRAGSGNTIYF.

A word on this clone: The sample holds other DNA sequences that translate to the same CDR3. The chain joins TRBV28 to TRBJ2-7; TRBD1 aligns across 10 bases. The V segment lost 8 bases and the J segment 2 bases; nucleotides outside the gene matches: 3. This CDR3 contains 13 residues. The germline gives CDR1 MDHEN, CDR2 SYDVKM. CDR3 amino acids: CASSTGGAYEQYF. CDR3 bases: TGTGCCAGCTCGACAGGGGGCGCCTACGAGCAGTACTTC.

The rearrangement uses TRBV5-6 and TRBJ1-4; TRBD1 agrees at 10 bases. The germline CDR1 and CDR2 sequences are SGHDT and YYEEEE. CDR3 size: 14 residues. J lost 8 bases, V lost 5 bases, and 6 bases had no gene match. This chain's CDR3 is CASRTGGGEEKLFF. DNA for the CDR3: TGTGCCAGCAGGACAGGGGGCGGGGAAGAAAAACTGTTTTTT.

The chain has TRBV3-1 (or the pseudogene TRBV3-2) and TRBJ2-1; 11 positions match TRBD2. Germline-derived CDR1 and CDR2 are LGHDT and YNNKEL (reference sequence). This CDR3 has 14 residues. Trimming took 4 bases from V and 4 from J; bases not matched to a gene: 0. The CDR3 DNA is TGTGCCAGCAGCCTAGCGGGGGGGTACAATGAGCAGTTCTTC. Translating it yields CASSLAGGYNEQFF.

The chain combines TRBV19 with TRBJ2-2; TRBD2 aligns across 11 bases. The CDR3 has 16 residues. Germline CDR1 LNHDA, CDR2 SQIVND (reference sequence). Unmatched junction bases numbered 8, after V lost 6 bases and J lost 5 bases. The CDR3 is CASSLFLAGGTGELFF. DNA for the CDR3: TGTGCCAGTAGCCTCTTCCTAGCGGGGGGTACCGGGGAGCTGTTTTTT.

CDR3 bases: TGTGCCACCAGTGGTGCGGGGGGCGTACCCACAGATACGCAGTATTTT. Encoded protein: CATSGAGGVPTDTQYF. V usage is TRBV24-1 and J usage is TRBJ2-3; 8 nucleotides line up with TRBD2. V trimming: 5 bases; J trimming: 2 bases; junction bases outside the gene matches: 8. This CDR3 has 16 residues. Germline V CDR1 and CDR2: KGHDR, SFDVKD.

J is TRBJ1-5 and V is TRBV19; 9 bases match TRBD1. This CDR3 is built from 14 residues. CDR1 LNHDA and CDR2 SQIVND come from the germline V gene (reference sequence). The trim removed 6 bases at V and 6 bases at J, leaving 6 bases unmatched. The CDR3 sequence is CASREQGAVQPQHF. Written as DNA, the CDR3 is TGTGCCAGTAGAGAACAGGGGGCCGTTCAGCCCCAGCATTTT.

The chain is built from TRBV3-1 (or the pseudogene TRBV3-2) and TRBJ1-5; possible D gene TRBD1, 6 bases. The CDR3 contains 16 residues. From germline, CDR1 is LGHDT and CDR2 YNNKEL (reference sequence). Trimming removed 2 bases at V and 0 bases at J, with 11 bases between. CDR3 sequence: CASSQCRGYSNQPQHF. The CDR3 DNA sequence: TGTGCCAGCAGCCAATGCAGGGGTTATAGCAATCAGCCCCAGCATTTT.

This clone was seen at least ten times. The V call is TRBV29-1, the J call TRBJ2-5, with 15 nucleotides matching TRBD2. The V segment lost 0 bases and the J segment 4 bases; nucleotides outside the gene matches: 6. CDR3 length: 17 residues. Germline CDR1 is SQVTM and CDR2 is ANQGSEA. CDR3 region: CSVEDDGLAGGAETQYF. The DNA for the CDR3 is TGCAGCGTTGAAGATGATGGACTAGCGGGGGGGGCAGAGACCCAGTACTTC.

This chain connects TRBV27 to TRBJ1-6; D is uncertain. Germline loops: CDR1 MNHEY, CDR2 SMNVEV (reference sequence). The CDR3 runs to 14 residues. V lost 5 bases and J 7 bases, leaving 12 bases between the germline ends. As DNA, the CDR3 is TGTGCCAGCAGTGCCCGGGTCGTAAATTCACCCCTCCACTTT. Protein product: CASSARVVNSPLHF.

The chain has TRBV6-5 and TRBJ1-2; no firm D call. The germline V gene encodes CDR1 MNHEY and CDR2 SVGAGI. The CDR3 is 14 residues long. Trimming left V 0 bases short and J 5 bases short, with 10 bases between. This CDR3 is CASSYSSGSYGYTF. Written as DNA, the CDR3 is TGTGCCAGCAGTTACTCTTCGGGGAGTTATGGCTACACCTTC.

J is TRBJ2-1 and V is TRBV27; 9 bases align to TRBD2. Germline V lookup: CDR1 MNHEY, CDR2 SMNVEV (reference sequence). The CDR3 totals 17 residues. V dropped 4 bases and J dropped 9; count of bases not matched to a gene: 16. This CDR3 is CASSYLGEAGGRSEQFF. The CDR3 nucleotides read TGTGCCAGCAGTTACCTGGGGGAAGCGGGAGGACGGAGTGAGCAGTTCTTC.

CDR3 nucleotides: TGTGCCAGTAGTATGGGCGTTGAGCAGTACTTC. It translates to CASSMGVEQYF. The chain joins TRBV19 to TRBJ2-7; D uncertain. This CDR3 has 11 residues. Deletions cut 3 bases from V and 7 bases from J, with 7 bases between. Germline CDR1 LNHDA, CDR2 SQIVND (reference sequence).

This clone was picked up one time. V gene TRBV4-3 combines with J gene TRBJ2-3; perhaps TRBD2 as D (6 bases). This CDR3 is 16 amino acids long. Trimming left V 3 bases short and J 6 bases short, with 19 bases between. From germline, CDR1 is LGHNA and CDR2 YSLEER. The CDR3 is CASSQGGGILRDTQYF. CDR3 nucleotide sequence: TGCGCCAGCAGCCAGGGTGGGGGGATTCTTCGGGATACGCAGTATTTT.

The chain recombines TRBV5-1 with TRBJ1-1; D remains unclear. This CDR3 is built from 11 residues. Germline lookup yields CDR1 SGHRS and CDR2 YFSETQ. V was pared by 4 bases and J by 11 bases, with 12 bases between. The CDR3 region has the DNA TGCGCCAGCAGCGATACTATGACGGCTTTCTTT. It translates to CASSDTMTAFF. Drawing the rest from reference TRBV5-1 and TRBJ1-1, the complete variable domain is KAGVTQTPRYLIKTRGQQVTLSCSPISGHRSVSWYQQTPGQGLQFLFEYFSETQRNKGNFPGRFSGRQFSNSRSEMNVSTLELGDSALYLCASSDTMTAFFGQGTRLTVV.

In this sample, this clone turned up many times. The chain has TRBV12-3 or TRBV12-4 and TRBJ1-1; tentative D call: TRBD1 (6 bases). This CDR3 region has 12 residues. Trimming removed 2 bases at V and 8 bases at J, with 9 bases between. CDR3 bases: TGTGCCAGCAGTTTATTCGGGACAGAAGCTTTCTTT. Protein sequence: CASSLFGTEAFF.

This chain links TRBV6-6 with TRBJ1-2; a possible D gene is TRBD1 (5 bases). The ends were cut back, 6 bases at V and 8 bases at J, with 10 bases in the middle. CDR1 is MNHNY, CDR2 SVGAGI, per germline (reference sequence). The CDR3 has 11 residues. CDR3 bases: TGTGCCAGCAGCCCAGGGTTCGGCTACACCTTC. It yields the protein CASSPGFGYTF.

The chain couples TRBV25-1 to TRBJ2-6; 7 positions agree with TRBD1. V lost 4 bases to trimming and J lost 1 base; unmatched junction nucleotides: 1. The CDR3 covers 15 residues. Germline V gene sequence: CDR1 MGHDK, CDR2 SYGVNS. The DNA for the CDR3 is TGTGCCAGCAGTGCGACAGGGTCTGGGGCCAACGTCCTGACTTTC. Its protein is CASSATGSGANVLTF. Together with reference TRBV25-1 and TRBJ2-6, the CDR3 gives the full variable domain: EADIYQTPRYLVIGTGKKITLECSQTMGHDKMYWYQQDPGMELHLIHYSYGVNSTEKGDLSSESTVSRIRTEHFPLTLESARPSHTSQYLCASSATGSGANVLTFGAGSRLTVL.

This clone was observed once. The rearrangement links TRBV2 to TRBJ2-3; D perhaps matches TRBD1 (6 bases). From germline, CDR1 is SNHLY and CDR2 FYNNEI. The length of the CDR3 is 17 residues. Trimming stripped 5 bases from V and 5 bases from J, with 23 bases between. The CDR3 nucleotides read TGTGCCAGCAGTCCATCGGTTGGGGGCCTAGCAGAAGATACGCAGTATTTT. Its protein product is CASSPSVGGLAEDTQYF.

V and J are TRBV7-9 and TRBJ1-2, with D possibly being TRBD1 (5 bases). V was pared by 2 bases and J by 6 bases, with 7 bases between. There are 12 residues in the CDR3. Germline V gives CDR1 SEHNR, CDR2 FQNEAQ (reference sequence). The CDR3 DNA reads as TGTGCCAGCAGCTTATCCAGGGATGGCTACACCTTC. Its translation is CASSLSRDGYTF.

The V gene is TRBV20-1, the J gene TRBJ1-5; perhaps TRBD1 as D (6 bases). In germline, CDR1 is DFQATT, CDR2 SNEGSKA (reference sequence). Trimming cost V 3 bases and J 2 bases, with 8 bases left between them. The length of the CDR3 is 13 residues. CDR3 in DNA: TGCAGTGCTAGTGCAGGGGGCAATCAGCCCCAGCATTTT. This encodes CSASAGGNQPQHF.

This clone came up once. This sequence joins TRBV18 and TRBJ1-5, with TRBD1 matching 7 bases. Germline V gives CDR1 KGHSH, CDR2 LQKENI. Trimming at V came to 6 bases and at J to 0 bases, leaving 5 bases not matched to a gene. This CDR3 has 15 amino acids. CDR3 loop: CASSPDRDSNQPQHF. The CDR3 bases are TGTGCCAGCTCGCCCGACAGGGATAGCAATCAGCCCCAGCATTTT.

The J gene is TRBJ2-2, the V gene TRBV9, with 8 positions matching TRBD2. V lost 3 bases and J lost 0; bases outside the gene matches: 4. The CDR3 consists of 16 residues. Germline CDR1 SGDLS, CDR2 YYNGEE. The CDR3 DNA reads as TGTGCCAGCAGCGCCGCGGGGGGTCCGAACACCGGGGAGCTGTTTTTT. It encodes CASSAAGGPNTGELFF.

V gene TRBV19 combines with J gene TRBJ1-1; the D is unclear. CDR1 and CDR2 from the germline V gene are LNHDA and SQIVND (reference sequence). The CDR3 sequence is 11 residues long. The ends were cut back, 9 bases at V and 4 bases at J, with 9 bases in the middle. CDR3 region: CASTVGTEAFF. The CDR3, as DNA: TGTGCCAGCACGGTTGGCACTGAAGCTTTCTTT.

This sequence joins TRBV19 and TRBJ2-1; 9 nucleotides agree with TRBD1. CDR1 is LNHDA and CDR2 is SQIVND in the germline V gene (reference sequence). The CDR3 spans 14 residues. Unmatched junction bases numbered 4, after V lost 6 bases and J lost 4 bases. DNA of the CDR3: TGTGCCAGTAGCGGGGACAGGGCTTACAATGAGCAGTTCTTC. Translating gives CASSGDRAYNEQFF.

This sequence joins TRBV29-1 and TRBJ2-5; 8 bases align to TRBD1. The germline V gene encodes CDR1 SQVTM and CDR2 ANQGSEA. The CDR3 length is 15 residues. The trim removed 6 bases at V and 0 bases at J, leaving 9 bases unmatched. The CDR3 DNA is TGCAGCGTCCCCGGACAGGGCTGGTACCAAGAGACCCAGTACTTC. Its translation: CSVPGQGWYQETQYF.

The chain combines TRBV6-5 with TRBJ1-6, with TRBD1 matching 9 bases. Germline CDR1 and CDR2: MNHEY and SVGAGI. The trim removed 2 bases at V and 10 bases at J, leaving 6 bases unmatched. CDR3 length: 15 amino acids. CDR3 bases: TGTGCCAGCAGTTACGATCGACAGGGGGGATCACCCCTCCACTTT. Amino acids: CASSYDRQGGSPLHF.

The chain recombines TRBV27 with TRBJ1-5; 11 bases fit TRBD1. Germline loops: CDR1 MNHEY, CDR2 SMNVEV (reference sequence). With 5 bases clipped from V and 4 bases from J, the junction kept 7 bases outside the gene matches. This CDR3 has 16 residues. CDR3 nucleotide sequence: TGTGCCAGCAGTCGGGACAGGGGGTTAGGAAATCAGCCCCAGCATTTT. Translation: CASSRDRGLGNQPQHF.